This T cell receptor (beta chain) was captured by sequencing in a study of blood T cell repertoires in COVID-19. Study background: Samples taken during acute and convalescent COVID-19 were collected in the United States, Italy and Spain. From T cells, B-cell-depleted T cells, or PBMCs came the material, which was cDNA or gDNA.

Germline lookup yields CDR1 LNHDA and CDR2 SQIVND (reference sequence). The CDR3 is 13 residues long. V was shortened by 11 bases and J by 8 bases, with 16 bases between the two germline ends. Participants spanned ages about 18 to 100 years and resided in 20 to 25 US areas. Authors' methods: Estimates of nucleated cell counts were drawn from the amplification of reference gene primers. Method: immunoSEQ multiplex PCR; TCRdb's copy keeps in-frame clones and lacks some. V and J calls and clone size are given by that table; D and trimming were obtained from the DNA. Here the sample spans about 400,000 clones, 70% to 90% being singletons.

This chain links TRBV19 with TRBJ1-6; no definite D call. The sample was PBMCs or T cells enriched from blood (not recorded which). The sequence was collected from a woman aged 40 to 50 with acute COVID-19. The CDR3 protein is CASQRGTDSPLHF. CDR3 sequence (DNA): TGTGCCTCGCAGAGAGGTACCGATTCACCCCTCCACTTT.